Listed below are T cell receptor beta chains from one sample, sequenced in a study of blood T cell repertoires in COVID-19. Some clones are missing from TCRdb's copy, which holds only in-frame ones; the method was immunoSEQ multiplex PCR. In the table there are about 250,000 clones, approximately 90% of which are singletons. What was sequenced was PBMCs or T cells enriched from blood (not recorded which). Receptor source: a man aged 35 to 55 who had recovered from COVID-19. The CDR3 runs from the conserved cysteine through the conserved F or W. Fields, in order: D gene, V gene, clone size, J gene, CDR3 protein, CDR3 DNA. The D gene is left open where the match is weak. Expanded clones get a size class; other rows say once, few or many, or leave the size out.

>.|TRBV7-9|.|TRBJ1-1
CASSSGIPEAFF
TGTGCCAGCAGTTCAGGAATCCCTGAAGCTTTCTTT
>.|TRBV4-2|.|TRBJ2-2
CASSQPPGGDNTGELFF
TGTGCCAGCAGCCAGCCGCCTGGCGGAGATAACACCGGGGAGCTGTTTTTT
>.|TRBV5-4|.|TRBJ2-7
CASSLQGFSYEQYF
TGTGCCAGCAGCTTGCAGGGGTTCTCCTACGAGCAGTACTTC
>.|TRBV4-1|.|TRBJ2-3
CASSRELASSTDTQYF
TGCGCCAGCAGCCGCGAACTAGCTTCGAGCACAGATACGCAGTATTTT
>.|TRBV4-1|.|TRBJ2-3
CASSQDRGTDTQYF
TGCGCCAGCAGCCAAGACAGGGGCACAGATACGCAGTATTTT
>.|TRBV30|.|TRBJ1-2
CAWSYRVEGYGYTF
TGTGCCTGGAGCTACAGGGTAGAGGGCTATGGCTACACCTTC
>TRBD2|TRBV9|.|TRBJ2-1
CASSVAATSGLNEQFF
TGTGCCAGCAGCGTAGCGGCGACTAGCGGACTCAATGAGCAGTTCTTC
>.|TRBV7-6|few|TRBJ1-2
CASSAPGGADGYTF
TGTGCCAGCAGCGCCCCGGGGGGGGCAGATGGCTACACCTTC
>.|TRBV11-2|.|TRBJ1-6
CASSLTGSYNSPLHF
TGTGCCAGCAGCTTAACGGGCTCCTATAATTCACCCCTCCACTTT
>TRBD1|TRBV24-1|.|TRBJ1-5
CATRINRGLQPQHF
TGTGCCACCAGGATAAACAGGGGGCTTCAGCCCCAGCATTTT
>.|TRBV28|.|TRBJ2-7
CASSISSAPYEQYF
TGTGCCAGCAGTATTTCTAGCGCGCCCTACGAGCAGTACTTC
>TRBD1|TRBV7-3|few|TRBJ1-6
CASSLNGQGDSPLHF
TGTGCCAGCAGTTTAAATGGACAGGGTGACTCACCCCTCCACTTT
>.|TRBV7-2|.|TRBJ1-1
CASSLVPVAGTEAFF
TGTGCCAGCAGCTTAGTCCCAGTGGCGGGCACTGAAGCTTTCTTT
>.|TRBV28|.|TRBJ2-7
CASSILGTSEQYF
TGTGCCAGCAGTATACTAGGGACATCAGAGCAGTACTTC
>.|TRBV19|.|TRBJ1-1
CASSIDLRGIGTEAFF
TGTGCCAGTAGTATAGATCTCCGGGGGATAGGAACTGAAGCTTTCTTT
>.|TRBV4-1|.|TRBJ2-3
CASSPTSLPQTDTQYF
TGCGCCAGCAGCCCTACTAGCCTCCCCCAAACAGATACGCAGTATTTT
>.|TRBV27|.|TRBJ2-2
CASTSGTQNTGELFF
TGTGCCAGCACCTCCGGGACACAGAACACCGGGGAGCTGTTTTTT
>TRBD2|TRBV6-6|.|TRBJ2-7
CASSPRGGTRVSKERRYEQYF
TGTGCCAGCAGTCCCCGAGGCGGGACTAGAGTTTCAAAGGAGCGGCGCTACGAGCAGTACTTC
>TRBD1|TRBV10-2|.|TRBJ2-4
CASRRDRADIQYF
TGCGCCAGCAGACGGGACAGGGCAGACATTCAGTACTTC
>TRBD2|TRBV9|.|TRBJ2-5
CASSELSGGAAETQYF
TGTGCCAGCAGCGAACTGAGCGGGGGGGCCGCTGAGACCCAGTACTTC
>.|TRBV11-2|.|TRBJ2-1
CASKGVNEQFF
TGTGCCAGCAAAGGGGTCAATGAGCAGTTCTTC
>TRBD2|TRBV27|.|TRBJ2-1
CASSYPGSSGLWNEQFF
TGTGCCAGCAGTTACCCCGGATCTAGCGGGCTATGGAATGAGCAGTTCTTC
>.|TRBV4-2|.|TRBJ1-2
CASSQDGTAHYGYTF
TGTGCCAGCAGCCAAGATGGCACAGCACACTATGGCTACACCTTC
>TRBD2|TRBV19|.|TRBJ2-3
CASSSSGGAGTQYF
TGTGCCAGTAGTTCTAGCGGGGGGGCTGGTACGCAGTATTTT
>.|TRBV10-3|.|TRBJ2-5
CAISEGRGQETQYF
TGTGCCATCAGTGAAGGAAGGGGGCAAGAGACCCAGTACTTC